This T cell receptor (beta chain) came from a study of blood T cell repertoires in COVID-19. The wider study: Whether acute or convalescent, the COVID-19 samples came from the United States, Italy and Spain. Nucleic acid was either cDNA or gDNA, and it came from T cells, B-cell-depleted T cells, or PBMCs.

Per the study methods: Reference gene primer amplification gave nucleated cell count estimates. The assay was immunoSEQ multiplex PCR, and TCRdb's table has in-frame clones only and misses some. V and J calls and clone size are those listed in that table; D and trimming were worked out from the DNA. The sample shows 60,000 to 85,000 clones, roughly nine tenths of them seen only once. This clonotype was sampled from a woman aged 45-65 years with active COVID-19. The sample taken for sequencing was peripheral blood.

CDR3 nucleotides: TGCAGTGCTATCTCCAATGAGCAGTTCTTC. Translation: CSAISNEQFF. V and J are TRBV20-1 and TRBJ2-1; D is unresolved. CDR3 length: 10 amino acids. With 4 bases removed from V and 6 bases from J, the gap between germline ends came to 4 bases. CDR1 and CDR2 from the germline V gene are DFQATT and SNEGSKA (reference sequence).